These 8 T cell receptor beta chains originate from one sample sequenced in a study of T-cell memory formation after mild COVID-19 (dated by TCRdb to the early 2020s). Library preparation employed 5' RACE. The sequencing machine was an Illumina NovaSeq 6000. TCRdb took the public reads, trimmed them with fastp at Q25, ran MiXCR for clone calling and kept in-frame beta chains. Rows are combined by CDR3 protein, so each entry shows the most common genes and DNA. The sample data list roughly 260,000 distinct CDR3 sequences, and over 15% of these were observed just once. The ten largest clones add up to 3.5% of the sample. The specimen was PBMCs or a T cell subset sorted from them (not recorded which). These receptors originate from a man in his late teens or twenties who had mild COVID-19 (a few samples of this study predate the infection). The sample titles of this study are shuffled in the database, so cell type and time point are left out; the donor was told from shared clones.

The rearrangement joins TRBV3-1 to TRBJ2-4; the D is unclear. CDR3 length: 12 amino acids. The V gene lost 3 bases and the J gene lost 7 bases, with 7 bases spanning the gap. Germline CDR1 is LGHDT and CDR2 is YNNKEL (reference sequence). The CDR3 DNA reads TGTGCCAGCAGCCAGGGGTTTAACATTCAGTACTTC. Translation: CASSQGFNIQYF.

This chain joins TRBV19 and TRBJ2-3; perhaps D is TRBD1 or TRBD2 (5 bases each). Germline assignment: CDR1 LNHDA and CDR2 SQIVND (reference sequence). This CDR3 contains 15 residues. Trimming stripped 1 base from V and 1 base from J, with 9 bases between. The DNA for the CDR3 is TGTGCCAGTAGTATAGTCGGGACGGGCACAGATACGCAGTATTTT. This translates into CASSIVGTGTDTQYF.

The chain recombines TRBV7-9 with TRBJ2-7; the D call may be TRBD1 or TRBD2 (5 bases each). Germline V gene sequence: CDR1 SEHNR, CDR2 FQNEAQ (reference sequence). The CDR3 extends over 14 amino acids. V shed 4 bases and J shed 6 bases, with 16 bases lying between them. In nucleotides, the CDR3 is TGTGCCAGCAGCTCCCAGCTCGAGGGGACCGAGCAGTACGTC. Amino acid sequence: CASSSQLEGTEQYV.

The chain couples TRBV4-3 to TRBJ2-4; 7 nucleotides line up with TRBD2. The CDR3 totals 19 residues. Germline loops: CDR1 LGHNA, CDR2 YSLEER. After removal of 0 bases from V and 6 bases from J, the junction contained 17 bases not matched to a gene. The CDR3 coding sequence is TGCGCCAGCAGCCAAGATCCGACCGCGGCAGCGGGATCCCTAAACATTCAGTACTTC. Protein sequence: CASSQDPTAAAGSLNIQYF.

The chain recombines TRBV7-6 with TRBJ1-1, with 9 bases fitting TRBD1. Germline CDR1 and CDR2: SGHVS and FNYEAQ. J was trimmed by 5 bases and V by 5 bases; bases with no gene match: 15. CDR3 length: 17 residues. This chain's CDR3 is CASSHITGGLEGTEAFF. The CDR3 DNA is TGTGCCAGCAGCCATATCACAGGGGGCCTAGAAGGGACTGAAGCTTTCTTT.

This clonotype was seen a few times. V gene TRBV2 combines with J gene TRBJ2-3, with D perhaps TRBD1 or TRBD2 (6 bases each). The CDR3 length is 13 residues. The V gene lost 11 bases and the J gene lost 4 bases, with 16 bases spanning the gap. Per germline, CDR1 SNHLY and CDR2 FYNNEI. The CDR3 bases are TGTGCCGCCAAGGGGGGACTGCCAGATACGCAGTATTTT. Translating it yields CAAKGGLPDTQYF.

This clonotype turned up a few times. The genes are TRBV18 and TRBJ2-4, with 7 bases matching TRBD1. The CDR3 length is 14 residues. V trimming: 6 bases; J trimming: 5 bases; junction bases outside the gene matches: 7. Per the germline V gene, CDR1 is KGHSH and CDR2 is LQKENI. The CDR3 here is CASSGWDSENIQYF. The CDR3 bases are TGTGCCAGCTCCGGGTGGGACAGTGAAAACATTCAGTACTTC. Full variable domain (outside the CDR3, taken from reference TRBV18 and TRBJ2-4): NAGVMQNPRHLVRRRGQEARLRCSPMKGHSHVYWYRQLPEEGLKFMVYLQKENIIDESGMPKERFSAEFPKEGPSILRIQQVVRGDSAAYFCASSGWDSENIQYFGAGTRLSVL.

This clonotype appeared many times. The rearrangement links TRBV14 to TRBJ2-3; D remains unclear. CDR1 and CDR2 from the germline V gene are SGHDN and FVKESK. The CDR3 runs to 15 residues. V lost 0 bases to trimming and J lost 4 bases, with 11 bases between them. In nucleotides, the CDR3 is TGTGCCAGCAGCCAAGATGTGGCTGGGGCAGATACGCAGTATTTT. This codes for CASSQDVAGADTQYF.